This entry concerns a single T cell receptor beta chain. The antigen is unknown. The data are from a study of cytotoxic CD8 clonotypes in ibrutinib-treated CLL. Turning to the study itself: Included were approximately 10 relapsed/refractory and approximately 15 treatment-naive patients, of whom about 18 were IGHV unmutated. Findings of the study overall: Contraction or stability on treatment was seen for public clonotypes, which were uncommon.

The CDR3 is 13 amino acids. The germline V gene has CDR1 GTSNPN and CDR2 SVGIG (reference sequence). The ends lost 0 bases at V and 4 bases at J; junction bases unmatched: 2. Deep sequencing aimed at 1 in 200,000 to 1 in 1 million T cells' resolution. Assay: immunoSEQ multiplex PCR; the TCRdb copy retains only in-frame clones and omits some. The sample has about 140,000 clones; around 80% are singletons. The receptor's source is a human donor with chronic lymphocytic leukemia. The sample consisted of PBMCs, taken after 36 months of ibrutinib treatment. The chain carries TRBV30 and TRBJ1-1, with 7 nucleotides matching TRBD1. CDR3 region: CAWSVGGGTEAFF. The CDR3 DNA reads TGTGCCTGGAGTGTAGGGGGCGGCACTGAAGCTTTCTTT.